This entry lists 19 T cell receptor beta chains sequenced from one sample in a study of T cell responses to AZD1222 COVID-19 vaccine. Measured with immunoSEQ multiplex PCR; TCRdb has only the in-frame clones, and not every one. The profile shows 180,000 or so clones, roughly 92% of them singletons. Here the sequenced sample was peripheral blood, taken 28 days after the second AZD1222 dose. The source is an adult who received the AZD1222 COVID-19 vaccine.

The chain links TRBV5-1 to TRBJ2-6; 9 bases are shared with TRBD1. Germline V gene data show CDR1 as SGHRS and CDR2 as YFSETQ. The J segment lost 8 bases and the V segment lost 3 bases, leaving 6 bases of the junction unmatched. The CDR3 has 15 residues. The CDR3 loop is CASSSGQGFTNVLTF. In DNA, the CDR3 is TGCGCCAGCAGCTCGGGACAGGGATTTACCAACGTCCTGACTTTC.

The chain combines TRBV9 with TRBJ2-2; 7 bases line up with TRBD1. V shed 2 bases, J shed 5 bases, and the junction held 6 bases outside the gene matches. CDR1 and CDR2 (germline): SGDLS, YYNGEE. This CDR3 region has 15 residues. CDR3 sequence: CASSVGQALTGELFF. The CDR3 DNA reads as TGTGCCAGCAGCGTTGGACAGGCCTTGACCGGGGAGCTGTTTTTT.

This clone was detected only once. The chain is built from TRBV29-1 and TRBJ1-1; no firm D call. The V end was cut by 4 bases, the J end by 11 bases, with 20 bases between. CDR3 size: 13 residues. Germline loops: CDR1 SQVTM, CDR2 ANQGSEA. The CDR3 DNA is TGCAGCGTTGCACTCCCGCTATCGTCGGTGGCTTTCTTT. This translates into CSVALPLSSVAFF.

The chain links TRBV19 to TRBJ2-7; the match to TRBD1 covers 8 bases. J lost 6 bases, V lost 1 base, and 5 bases had no gene match. This CDR3 comprises 14 residues. The germline V gene has CDR1 LNHDA and CDR2 SQIVND (reference sequence). The CDR3 sequence: CASSIARGRGEQYF. The CDR3 nucleotides are TGTGCCAGTAGTATAGCCAGGGGGCGAGGCGAGCAGTACTTC.

The genes are TRBV4-1 and TRBJ1-2; D may be TRBD1 (5 bases). The V gene lost 0 bases and the J gene lost 8 bases, with 10 bases spanning the gap. The germline V gene encodes CDR1 MGHRA and CDR2 YSYEKL. The CDR3 extends over 13 amino acids. CDR3 residues: CASSQDWGGGYTF. For the CDR3, the DNA is TGCGCCAGCAGCCAAGATTGGGGGGGAGGCTACACCTTC.

This clone was seen once. Mismatch with germline at one junction end may stem from a read error. V usage is TRBV6-6 and J usage is TRBJ1-2; D is ambiguous. CDR1 and CDR2 (germline): MNHNY, SVGAGI (reference sequence). The CDR3 spans 12 residues. CDR3 coding DNA: TGTGCCAGCAGTTACCCGGCTGAGACAACCGCATTC. The encoded protein is CASSYPAETTAF.

The chain carries TRBV6-5 and TRBJ1-4; possibly TRBD1 for D (5 bases). The CDR3 is 15 residues long. Germline assignment: CDR1 MNHEY and CDR2 SVGAGI. Trimming pared 5 bases from V and 8 bases from J, leaving 18 bases between. CDR3 nucleotide sequence: TGTGCCAGCAGTAGCCAGGGCGCTGGGGAGGAAAAACTGTTTTTT. This translates into CASSSQGAGEEKLFF.

This sequence joins TRBV27 and TRBJ1-5, with 9 bases matching TRBD1. V dropped 6 bases and J dropped 2; count of bases not matched to a gene: 14. The germline V gene encodes CDR1 MNHEY and CDR2 SMNVEV (reference sequence). The CDR3 spans 18 residues. The DNA of the CDR3 is TGTGCCAGCAGGAGTTGGACAGGGGCCGGTGGGCGCAATCAGCCCCAGCATTTT. Translation gives CASRSWTGAGGRNQPQHF.

This rearrangement joins TRBV10-3 to TRBJ1-1; D is unclear. CDR3 length equals 14 residues. Germline CDR1 and CDR2: ENHRY and SYGVKD. The germline V and J ends were trimmed by 4 bases and 1 base, with 10 bases remaining between them. CDR3 DNA: TGTGCCATCAGTGCCGGGGATACGAACACTGAAGCTTTCTTT. Translation gives CAISAGDTNTEAFF.

The J gene is TRBJ1-1, the V gene TRBV6-5, with a tentative D call TRBD1 (6 bases). V lost 7 bases and J 3 bases, leaving 12 bases between the germline ends. Germline values: CDR1 MNHEY, CDR2 SVGAGI. This CDR3 spans 13 amino acids. The CDR3 loop is CASNPAGDTEAFF. The DNA for the CDR3 is TGTGCCAGCAACCCCGCAGGGGACACTGAAGCTTTCTTT.

This sequence joins TRBV6-5 and TRBJ1-1; TRBD1 agrees at 7 bases. CDR1 is MNHEY and CDR2 is SVGAGI in the germline V gene. J gave up 3 bases and V 2 bases, and 3 bases lay outside the gene matches. This CDR3 comprises 14 residues. The CDR3 nucleotides read TGTGCCAGCAGTTACGACAGGGCGGACACTGAAGCTTTCTTT. It is translated as CASSYDRADTEAFF.

This chain uses TRBV30 with TRBJ1-1, with D maybe TRBD1 (5 bases). V was trimmed by 8 bases and J by 1 base, leaving 8 bases between them. The CDR3 consists of 11 residues. Germline V CDR1 and CDR2: GTSNPN, SVGIG (reference sequence). Written as DNA, the CDR3 is TGTGCCGCCGACAGGAACACTGAAGCTTTCTTT. This codes for CAADRNTEAFF. The whole variable domain, filled in from reference TRBV30 and TRBJ1-1, reads SQTIHQWPATLVQPVGSPLSLECTVEGTSNPNLYWYRQAAGRGLQLLFYSVGIGQISSEVPQNLSASRPQDRQFILSSKKLLLSDSGFYLCAADRNTEAFFGQGTRLTVV.

A note on this clone: The same CDR3 can be traced to other DNA sequences in this sample. The chain is built from TRBV7-3 and TRBJ2-1, with 10 bases matching TRBD2. V was clipped by 0 bases and J by 7 bases; unmatched bases: 3. The CDR3 has 15 residues. CDR1 SGHTA and CDR2 FQGTGA come from the germline V gene. The CDR3 protein is CASSLTSGGYNEQFF. The CDR3 coding sequence is TGTGCCAGCAGCTTAACTAGCGGGGGGTATAATGAGCAGTTCTTC.

The chain joins TRBV13 to TRBJ1-1; TRBD1 aligns across 7 bases. The CDR3 covers 15 residues. V shed 5 bases and J 1 base; nucleotides not matched to a gene: 7. Germline V gene lookup returns CDR1 PRHDT and CDR2 FYEKMQ (reference sequence). CDR3 amino acids: CASSQDRVGNTEAFF. The CDR3 DNA reads as TGTGCCAGCAGCCAAGACAGGGTGGGGAACACTGAAGCTTTCTTT.

The rearrangement links TRBV19 to TRBJ1-6; unclear D gene. The CDR3 is 13 amino acids. The V and J ends lost 3 bases and 14 bases respectively, with 14 bases between them. Germline lookup yields CDR1 LNHDA and CDR2 SQIVND (reference sequence). The DNA for the CDR3 is TGTGCCAGTAGTATCCGCCCGGAGAGGGCCCTCCACTTT. Encoded protein: CASSIRPERALHF.

The rearrangement links TRBV5-6 to TRBJ1-3; weak D call: TRBD1 (6 bases). The CDR3 spans 16 residues. The V gene's germline CDR1 is SGHDT and CDR2 YYEEEE. Trimming took 0 bases from V and 3 from J, leaving 13 bases between them. Here the CDR3 reads CASSLGGTLNGNTIYF. DNA of the CDR3: TGTGCCAGCAGCTTGGGGGGGACACTTAATGGAAACACCATATATTTT. Drawing the rest from reference TRBV5-6 and TRBJ1-3, the complete variable domain is DAGVTQSPTHLIKTRGQQVTLRCSPKSGHDTVSWYQQALGQGPQFIFQYYEEEERQRGNFPDRFSGHQFPNYSSELNVNALLLGDSALYLCASSLGGTLNGNTIYFGEGSWLTVV.

This chain joins TRBV5-4 and TRBJ2-2; 7 nucleotides line up with TRBD1. CDR1 and CDR2 (germline): SGHNT, YYREEE (reference sequence). The V gene end was trimmed by 4 bases and the J gene end by 5 bases; junction bases not matched to a gene: 14. The CDR3 runs to 17 residues. DNA of the CDR3: TGTGCCAGCAGCCCCCCTCTGACAGGGTTTGTTACCGGGGAGCTGTTTTTT. Translated: CASSPPLTGFVTGELFF. The full variable domain, rest sourced from reference TRBV5-4 and TRBJ2-2, is ETGVTQSPTHLIKTRGQQVTLRCSSQSGHNTVSWYQQALGQGPQFIFQYYREEENGRGNFPPRFSGLQFPNYSSELNVNALELDDSALYLCASSPPLTGFVTGELFFGEGSRLTVL.

Written as DNA, the CDR3 is TGTGCCATCAGCGGCAAGGGGGGGGGAAACACTGAAGCTTTCTTT. This codes for CAISGKGGGNTEAFF. The chain joins TRBV10-3 to TRBJ1-1; a weak D match, TRBD1 (6 bases). V lost 6 bases and J 2 bases, leaving 16 bases between the germline ends. This CDR3 is built from 15 residues. Germline V gene sequence: CDR1 ENHRY, CDR2 SYGVKD.

This clone was counted once. This chain connects TRBV30 to TRBJ1-5; perhaps TRBD1 as D (6 bases). The germline CDR1 and CDR2 sequences are GTSNPN and SVGIG (reference sequence). V lost 3 bases and J lost 4, with 10 bases in between. This CDR3 comprises 13 residues. The DNA for the CDR3 is TGTGCCTGGAGCAAGACAGGAAATCAGCCCCAGCATTTT. Translating it yields CAWSKTGNQPQHF.